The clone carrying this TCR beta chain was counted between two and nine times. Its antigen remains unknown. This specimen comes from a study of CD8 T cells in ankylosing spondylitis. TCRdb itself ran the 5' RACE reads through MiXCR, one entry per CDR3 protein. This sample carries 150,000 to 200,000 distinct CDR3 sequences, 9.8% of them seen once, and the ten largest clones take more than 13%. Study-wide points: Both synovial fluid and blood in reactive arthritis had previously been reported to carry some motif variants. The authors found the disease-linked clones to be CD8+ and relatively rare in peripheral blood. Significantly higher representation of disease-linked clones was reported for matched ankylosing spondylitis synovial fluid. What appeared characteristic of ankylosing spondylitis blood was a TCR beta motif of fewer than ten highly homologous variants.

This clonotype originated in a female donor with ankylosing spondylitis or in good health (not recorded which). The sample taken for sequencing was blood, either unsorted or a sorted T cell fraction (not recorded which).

The chain's CDR3 is CASRGTGGTEAFF. CDR3 nucleotide sequence: TGTGCCAGCAGGGGGACAGGGGGCACTGAAGCTTTCTTT. The chain recombines TRBV27 with TRBJ1-1; 11 bases fit TRBD1. The germline CDR1 and CDR2 sequences are MNHEY and SMNVEV (reference sequence). The CDR3 totals 13 residues. With 6 bases clipped from V and 4 bases from J, the junction kept 1 base outside the gene matches.